This is a list of T cell receptor beta chains from one sample in a study of cytomegalovirus exposure and HLA in healthy donors. Data came from immunoSEQ multiplex PCR; TCRdb stores just in-frame clones and leaves some out. The sample contains about 160,000 clones, 70% to 85% of which appear only once. Input material: PBMCs. These receptors were collected from a man aged 40-55 years in good health and CMV-seronegative. Each CDR3 is given with its conserved first and last residue. D genes are given only for firm matches. Clone size is not always given. Where it is, it says once, few, many or a class for expanded clones.

size	D	V	J	DNA	CDR3
-	TRBD2	TRBV5-1	TRBJ2-1	TGCGCCAGCAGCGTTAGCGGGGGTGCGAATGAGCAGTTCTTC	CASSVSGGANEQFF
-	-	TRBV7-2	TRBJ2-7	TGTGCCAGCAGCTTAGTCCGGGGGGCTCGTGGCGAGCAGTACTTC	CASSLVRGARGEQYF
-	TRBD2	TRBV18	TRBJ2-5	TGTGCCAGCTCACCAAGACTAGCGGGGGCGACAGAGACCCAGTACTTC	CASSPRLAGATETQYF
-	TRBD1	TRBV6-5	TRBJ1-2	TGTGCCAGCAGTCTCGCCCCCGACAGGGTAGATGGCTACACCTTC	CASSLAPDRVDGYTF
-	TRBD1	TRBV2	TRBJ1-5	TGTGCCAGCAGTGAAGCGAGGACAGGGGGGGGTCAGCCCCAGCATTTT	CASSEARTGGGQPQHF
-	TRBD1	TRBV7-2	TRBJ1-5	TGTGCCAGCAGCTTAGCGCCAGGGGGTTATAGCAATCAGCCCCAGCATTTT	CASSLAPGGYSNQPQHF
few	TRBD1	TRBV28	TRBJ1-1	TGTGCCAGCAGTTTACAGGGGGGATCTGAAGCTTTCTTT	CASSLQGGSEAFF
-	TRBD1	TRBV27	TRBJ2-7	TGTGCCAGCAGTGCGCGGGGGACAGGGTCCAAGCAGTACTTC	CASSARGTGSKQYF
few	TRBD2	TRBV6-1	TRBJ2-1	TGTGCCAGCAGTCACGGGGGACTAGCGGTGAATGAGCAGTTCTTC	CASSHGGLAVNEQFF
-	TRBD1	TRBV29-1	TRBJ1-1	TGCAGCGCACCGGGACAGAGGGGTGGAACTGAAGCTTTCTTT	CSAPGQRGGTEAFF
-	-	TRBV28	TRBJ1-5	TGTGCCAGCAGTCCTCTGGCTGGCAATCAGCCCCAGCATTTT	CASSPLAGNQPQHF
-	-	TRBV5-6	TRBJ1-6	TGTGCCAGCAGCCCCCCGGGGGGAACGGGTTCACCCCTCCACTTT	CASSPPGGTGSPLHF
-	-	TRBV12-2	TRBJ2-4	TGTGCAAGTCGCTCCCCGGGACTAGCGGGGGGACAAGCCAAAAACATTCAGTACTTC	CASRSPGLAGGQAKNIQYF
-	-	TRBV2	TRBJ2-7	TGTGCCAGCAGTGACCGACAGAGCTACGAGCAGTACTTC	CASSDRQSYEQYF
few	TRBD1	TRBV6-1	TRBJ2-1	TGTGCCAGCTGTCCCGGGACAGGGGCTTTAAATGAGCAGTTCTTC	CASCPGTGALNEQFF
-	TRBD1	TRBV2	TRBJ2-5	TGTGCCAGCATTGTGGACAGGGACCGCCAAGAGACCCAGTACTTC	CASIVDRDRQETQYF
-	-	TRBV27	TRBJ2-7	TGTGCCAGCAGTTTGCAGGGCTACGAGCAGTACTTC	CASSLQGYEQYF
-	TRBD1	TRBV7-9	TRBJ1-2	TGTGCCAGCAGCTACAGGGGAGCTAACTATGGCTACACCTTC	CASSYRGANYGYTF
-	-	TRBV28	TRBJ1-5	TGTGCCAGCAGCGCGGGGGGGGGCCAGAATCAGCCCCAGCATTTT	CASSAGGGQNQPQHF
-	TRBD2	TRBV27	TRBJ2-5	TGTGCCAGCTTCCCGACTAGCGGGGGGCCCTTAAGGGAGACCCAGTACTTC	CASFPTSGGPLRETQYF
-	TRBD1	TRBV11-1	TRBJ2-7	TGTGCCAGCACTAGGGGGCCAGAGGCCCACTACGAGCAGTACTTC	CASTRGPEAHYEQYF
-	-	TRBV5-1	TRBJ1-2	TGCGCCAGCAGCTTGGGGGCTGGCTATGGCTACACCTTC	CASSLGAGYGYTF
few	-	TRBV5-6	TRBJ1-5	TGTGCCAGCAGCCTGCTGGGGGGGGATCAGCCCCAGCATTTT	CASSLLGGDQPQHF
-	TRBD2	TRBV11-2	TRBJ2-5	TGTGCCAGCAGTTCGGGGACTAGCGGGGGCGAAGAGACCCAGTACTTC	CASSSGTSGGEETQYF
-	-	TRBV2	TRBJ2-5	TGTGCCAGCATTACAACGGGTGGGGAGACCCAGTACTTC	CASITTGGETQYF
-	-	TRBV2	TRBJ1-4	TGTGCCAGCAGGCCGAGGCAGGGGATAGAAAAACTGTTTTTT	CASRPRQGIEKLFF
few	-	TRBV2	TRBJ2-7	TGTGCCAGCAGTGAACAGTTCTCCTACGAGCAGTACTTC	CASSEQFSYEQYF
-	TRBD1	TRBV5-1	TRBJ2-7	TGCGCCAGCAGCTTGCAGCAGGGGGACGAGCAGTACTTC	CASSLQQGDEQYF
once	-	TRBV9	TRBJ1-2	TGTGCCAGCAGCGCTTCCGGGGTATATGGCTACACCTTC	CASSASGVYGYTF
-	TRBD1	TRBV27	TRBJ1-5	TGTGCCAGCAGTTTAAATACAGGGGATCAGCCCCAGCATTTT	CASSLNTGDQPQHF
-	-	TRBV30	TRBJ1-2	TGTGCCCGACGGGCGCGGGTTTTTTCAGACTATGGCTACACCTTC	CARRARVFSDYGYTF
-	-	TRBV7-3	TRBJ1-1	TGTGCCAGCAGCCTTACACAGAACACTGAAGCTTTCTTT	CASSLTQNTEAFF
once	-	TRBV29-1	TRBJ1-2	TGCAGCGTTGAAGAGGGGGGGATCTATGGCTACACCTTC	CSVEEGGIYGYTF
-	TRBD2	TRBV15	TRBJ2-3	TGTGCCACCAGCAGAGAGCGGGGGGGCGCAACAGATACGCAGTATTTT	CATSRERGGATDTQYF
-	TRBD2	TRBV5-4	TRBJ2-1	TGTGCCAGCAGCACCGGACTAGGCGGGTACAATGAGCAGTTCTTC	CASSTGLGGYNEQFF
-	-	TRBV9	TRBJ1-1	TGTGCCAGCAGCGGAACAGGGAAGGGAACTTTCTTT	CASSGTGKGTFF
-	TRBD1	TRBV13	TRBJ1-2	TGTGCCAGCAGCCCAGGGGCCGGGACAGGGGGACCACACTACTATGGCTACACCTTC	CASSPGAGTGGPHYYGYTF
-	-	TRBV19	TRBJ1-5	TGTGCCAGTAGTACAGGGCCGAATCAGCCCCAGCATTTT	CASSTGPNQPQHF
-	-	TRBV19	TRBJ2-5	TGTGCCAGTAGTATTCACGCCCCAAGCACCCAGTACTTC	CASSIHAPSTQYF
-	TRBD1	TRBV5-1	TRBJ1-2	TGCGCCAGCAGCTTACAGGGGGGCTTCCAGGGCTATGGCTACACCTTC	CASSLQGGFQGYGYTF
-	TRBD2	TRBV9	TRBJ2-3	TGTGCCAGCAGCGTAGCAGCAGCGGGGCCGCAGTATTTT	CASSVAAAGPQYF
-	TRBD1	TRBV5-1	TRBJ2-5	TGCGCCAGCAGCCCCCAGCAGGGGGCGCGGGAGACCCAGTACTTC	CASSPQQGARETQYF
few	-	TRBV5-1	TRBJ2-7	TGCGCCAGCAAATGGACAGCCGAGGGCGAGCAGTACTTC	CASKWTAEGEQYF
-	TRBD2	TRBV4-2	TRBJ2-2	TGTGCCAGCAGTAGCGGGGAGGGTGACACCGGGGAGCTGTTTTTT	CASSSGEGDTGELFF
-	TRBD2	TRBV10-3	TRBJ2-3	TGTGCCATCAGTGAGCAGGGTAGCGGGGGGGCGGATACGCAGTATTTT	CAISEQGSGGADTQYF
-	TRBD1	TRBV18	TRBJ2-2	TGTGCCAGCTCACCGTCACAGGGGGAGAACACCGGGGAGCTGTTTTTT	CASSPSQGENTGELFF
-	-	TRBV23-1	TRBJ1-5	TGCGCCAGCAGTCCCCAACAGCCCCAGCATTTT	CASSPQQPQHF
-	-	TRBV10-3	TRBJ2-1	TGTGCCATCAGTGTCCCCGAGCTGTACAATGAGCAGTTCTTC	CAISVPELYNEQFF
-	TRBD1	TRBV19	TRBJ1-5	TGTGCCAGTAGTAAGGCGGGACAGTCTTATAGCAATCAGCCCCAGCATTTT	CASSKAGQSYSNQPQHF
-	-	TRBV4-2	TRBJ2-5	TGTGCCAGCAGCCAAGAGTGGAACAGGCAAGAGACCCAGTACTTC	CASSQEWNRQETQYF
-	-	TRBV4-3	TRBJ2-1	TGCGCCAGCAGCCAAGACAGGGCAGGATCCTACAATGAGCAGTTCTTC	CASSQDRAGSYNEQFF
-	-	TRBV6-5	TRBJ2-3	TGTGCCAGCAGTTACTCGGAGGGGGGGCCGCGAGATACGCAGTATTTT	CASSYSEGGPRDTQYF
-	-	TRBV6-5	TRBJ1-2	TGTGCCAGCACCGCGGGTCAGCCGCTAAACTATGGCTACACCTTC	CASTAGQPLNYGYTF
-	-	TRBV12-5	TRBJ1-3	TGTGCTAGCCAGGGTTTTGGAAACACCATATATTTT	CASQGFGNTIYF
-	-	TRBV2	TRBJ2-5	TGTGCCAGCAGGTCCGGGACTGGACGAGAGACCCAGTACTTC	CASRSGTGRETQYF
medium-sized	-	TRBV4-3	TRBJ1-1	TGCGCCAGCAGCCAAGATCAAGGGGCCTCTGAAGCTTTCTTT	CASSQDQGASEAFF
-	-	TRBV4-2	TRBJ2-2	TGTGCCAGCAGCCAAGATATGGCTAGTCCCACCGGGGAGCTGTTTTTT	CASSQDMASPTGELFF
-	TRBD1	TRBV7-2	TRBJ1-5	TGTGCCAGCAGCCCCGACAGGGCCCATAGCAATCAGCCCCAGCATTTT	CASSPDRAHSNQPQHF